The clone carrying this T cell receptor beta chain has just a few counts. The antigen is not known. The V and J ends lost 2 bases and 4 bases respectively, with 11 bases between them. The V gene's germline CDR1 is SGHVS and CDR2 FQNEAQ. The CDR3 loop spans 14 amino acids. This specimen belongs to a study of blood T cells in healthy people across ages. Study as a whole: Capture by template switching was about one barcoded beta molecule per two T cells.

General study findings and limits: Among long-lived donors, naive CD4+ cells were more numerous and diversity higher than in aged donors.

All donors came from Russia, were Caucasian and healthy, and spanned ages roughly 6 to 100. The use of a sample-barcoded 5' primer and a J-beta primer mix characterized a second PCR of 7 to 11 cycles. TCRdb used MiXCR to reprocess the 5' RACE reads, holding one entry per CDR3 protein. The data contain 650,000 to 950,000 distinct CDR3 sequences, 40% to 50% of them singletons. The sample consisted of blood. The V and J genes are TRBV7-8 and TRBJ2-5; D possibly corresponds to TRBD2 (6 bases). This TCR was sampled from a man between 60 and 75 years old in good health. CDR3 region: CASSLTVGGETQYF. The CDR3 coding sequence is TGTGCCAGCAGCTTAACAGTCGGGGGAGAGACCCAGTACTTC.